This T cell receptor (beta chain) was observed in a study of blood T cell repertoires in COVID-19. For the study at large: Acute-phase and convalescent COVID-19 samples originated in the United States, Italy and Spain. Sources were T cells, B-cell-depleted T cells, or PBMCs; the material itself was cDNA or gDNA.

The repertoire was sequenced with immunoSEQ multiplex PCR; TCRdb's copy has only in-frame clones and lacks some. Among around 300,000 clones, 80% to 90% were seen once, and the ten largest hold roughly 9.6%. The TCR comes from a woman in her seventies with acute or convalescent COVID-19. The sample consisted of peripheral blood.

This CDR3 is CASSYGGTSGNTDTQYF. As DNA, the CDR3 is TGCGCCAGCAGCTACGGCGGGACTAGCGGAAACACAGATACGCAGTATTTT. J is TRBJ2-3 and V is TRBV5-1; 11 positions agree with TRBD2. The CDR3 totals 17 residues. Germline lookup yields CDR1 SGHRS and CDR2 YFSETQ. V trimming: 3 bases; J trimming: 2 bases; junction bases outside the gene matches: 8.